Sequencing of this T cell receptor (beta chain) was carried out in a study of vaccination and CD4 T cells after COVID-19 (dated by TCRdb to between 2021 and 2024). Study-level background: SARS-CoV-2 positivity had been established in the convalescent patients by nasal swab PCR, and mild disease was recorded in nine of these patients and severe disease in one. Six males and four females were included in the convalescent cohort, with two Hispanic individuals, seven Caucasians, two Asians and one multiracial person represented. Each participant got two doses of either the Pfizer-BioNTech BNT162b2 vaccine (n=8) or the Moderna mRNA-1273 vaccine (n=2). Post-COVID blood samples were collected from convalescent patients a median of approximately 93 days after diagnosis, with a range of roughly 35 to 170 days. Post-vaccine blood samples were obtained a median of approximately 74 days after the second vaccine dose, with a range of roughly 13 to 250 days. Overlapping spike peptide pools from SARS-CoV-2 and from the common cold coronaviruses HCoV-NL63, HCoV-OC43 and HCoV-229E were used as culture stimuli. As controls, cultures received a CEFX viral epitope pool (the positive control), an HIV-1 Nef peptide pool (the negative control), or no peptide at all. In 9 to 11 COVID-19 convalescent patients and a few infection-naive healthy vaccine recipients, researchers compared the spike-specific CD4+ TCR repertoire from before mRNA vaccination with the repertoire from after. The full study reports these points: The number of convalescent patients in the study was relatively small, and the study did not examine early timepoints following natural infection. Of the vaccine-specific clones found in convalescent patients, nearly all (304 of 307) were mono-reactive for SARS-CoV-2 spike instead of being cross-reactive with common cold coronaviruses. In convalescent patients, a median roughly 85% of post-vaccine SARS-CoV-2-reactive clones were detected only after vaccination, and vaccine-specific priming was suggested by this finding. An increase in the median number of SARS-CoV-2-reactive clonotypes from some 20 after infection to about 39 after vaccination was observed, but the change was not found to be significant.

Per the germline V gene (reference sequence), DFQATT is the CDR1 and SNEGSKA is the CDR2. The V and J ends are trimmed by 0 bases and 1 base, leaving 16 bases between them. The cysteine opens and the phenylalanine closes a CDR3 of 17 amino acids. Solely the CDR3 DNA is kept, with 51 bases framed from the first base. Regarding this clonotype: Its antigen is not yet known. Base qualities are not provided; no much larger clone lies one nucleotide away.

Libraries were built with PCR. At the Johns Hopkins FTIC core, DNA from the cultured CD4+ T cells underwent TCR sequencing with the Oncomine TCR Beta short-read assay. The QIAamp micro DNA kit was used to extract genomic DNA from the cultured CD4+ T cells. The Oncomine TCR Beta libraries from cultured CD4+ T cells were pooled using unique dual indexes and then sequenced on an Illumina iSeq 100. The authors' pipeline ran thus. Non-productive sequences were removed, and CDR3s that did not start with C, did not end with F or W, or were shorter than 7 amino acids were discarded. The MANAFEST web application was used to identify antigen-specific clonotypes by comparing peptide-stimulated wells against reference wells and other culture wells. For a clone to be called positive, the clone needed an FDR below 0.05, an odds ratio above 5, and a productive frequency above 0.1% in at least two of three replicate wells. Cross-reactive clonotypes were defined as significantly expanded in both SARS-CoV-2 spike wells and at least one common cold coronavirus spike condition. CDR3 homology was assessed with Levenshtein distances (stringdist) and unrooted phylogenetic trees (ape) in R version 3.6.1. TCRdb trimmed the raw reads at Q25, called clones with MiXCR and kept productive beta chains. Under each unique CDR3 protein, matching rows form one entry showing the most common genes and DNA. The V and J calls shown here were made by TCRdb, not taken from the authors' results. The sample yields thousands of distinct CDR3 sequences; approximately 60% were counted once. Less than 40% of the sample is in the top ten clones.

The treatment or condition label on this specimen signifies: roughly 10-day PBMC culture with coronavirus spike peptide pools or control peptides (ViraFEST assay). The study used the ViraFEST assay, which expanded antigen-specific T cells with peptide pools and then identified expanded clonotypes by TCR sequencing. The convalescent patients' positive SARS-CoV-2 PCR tests fell between March and December 2020, which was before the Alpha, Beta and Delta variants emerged in the United States. Approximately 1.8 million PBMCs per well were cultured in IMDM with 5% human AB serum and approximately 10 IU/ml IL-2, plus 10 ug/ml peptide pools. On days 3 and 7, half of the culture medium was replaced with fresh IL-2-containing medium. After less than twelve days of culture, CD4+ T cells were isolated by negative selection with the EasySep CD4+ T cell isolation kit. Ficoll-Paque Plus gradient centrifugation was used to isolate PBMCs from whole blood, and the isolated PBMCs were then either used fresh or cryopreserved at -140C. Culture conditions were generally each tested in triplicate wells.

Sequencing input: CD4+ T cells from blood, cultured in vitro. This sequence was found in a human donor who had recovered from COVID-19. Here the chain combines TRBV20-1 and TRBJ1-5, with TRBD1 perhaps the D gene, on 6 matching bases. The sequenced DNA: TGCAGTGCTAGAGATAGGAGGGCCGGGGGCAGCAATCAGCCCCAGCATTTT. Translation gives CSARDRRAGGSNQPQHF.